A single sample gave rise to the 32 T cell receptor beta chains below, sequenced in a study of spatial heterogeneity in lung cancer. Broader study findings: Tumor mutation counts were tracked by expanded intratumoral alpha and beta TCR counts.

These receptors lack a known antigen. TCRdb processed the 5' RACE reads anew with MiXCR; each CDR3 protein has one entry. The sample yields over 4,000 distinct CDR3 sequences, under 8% seen once. Time point indicated: sample taken at primary tumor resection. Source: lung tumor tissue, taken at surgery. The receptors were sampled from a male donor with early-stage non-small cell lung cancer.

The rearrangement joins TRBV18 to TRBJ1-6; the D gene is possibly TRBD1 (6 bases). The germline V gene has CDR1 KGHSH and CDR2 LQKENI. The CDR3 is 15 amino acids. V dropped 3 bases and J dropped 6 bases, with 12 bases sitting between them. The CDR3 loop is CASSPSEGGNSPLHF. The CDR3 DNA is TGTGCCAGCTCACCCTCCGAGGGGGGTAATTCACCCCTCCACTTT.

This clonotype showed up many times. The chain uses TRBV9 and TRBJ2-1; 7 nucleotides align to TRBD2. CDR3 length equals 14 residues. Germline-derived CDR1 and CDR2 are SGDLS and YYNGEE. V shed 7 bases, J shed 8 bases, and the junction held 12 bases outside the gene matches. CDR3 in amino acids: CASGDPAGIDEQFF. DNA of the CDR3: TGTGCCAGCGGGGATCCAGCGGGAATCGATGAGCAGTTCTTC.

This clonotype was recorded many times. V gene TRBV28 combines with J gene TRBJ2-5, with TRBD2 as a possible D gene (7 bases). This CDR3 is 16 amino acids long. V was clipped by 7 bases and J by 3 bases, with 21 bases between them. CDR1 is MDHEN and CDR2 is SYDVKM in the germline V gene. For the CDR3, the DNA is TGTGCCAGCAAAGGAGGGGGGGTAGCGCTCGAAGAGACCCAGTACTTC. It specifies CASKGGGVALEETQYF.

This clonotype rates as large (0.1 to 1%). The chain links TRBV19 to TRBJ1-5; 7 bases line up with TRBD1. The germline gives CDR1 LNHDA, CDR2 SQIVND (reference sequence). V dropped 3 bases and J dropped 4; count of bases not matched to a gene: 6. The CDR3 has 15 residues. The CDR3 nucleotides read TGTGCCAGTAGTATGCGGGACAGCTGGAATCAGCCCCAGCATTTT. The encoded protein is CASSMRDSWNQPQHF.

The chain employs TRBV7-2 and TRBJ2-3; D gene ambiguous. The CDR3 loop spans 11 amino acids. Trimming took 2 bases from V and 6 from J, leaving 3 bases between them. Germline CDR1 and CDR2: SGHTA and FQGNSA. For the CDR3, the DNA is TGTGCCAGCAGCTTACTCGATACGCAGTATTTT. Translating it yields CASSLLDTQYF. The entire variable domain, with the rest obtained from reference TRBV7-2 and TRBJ2-3, is as follows: GAGVSQSPSNKVTEKGKDVELRCDPISGHTALYWYRQSLGQGLEFLIYFQGNSAPDKSGLPSDRFSAERTGGSVSTLTIQRTQQEDSAVYLCASSLLDTQYFGPGTRLTVL.

This clonotype was detected ten times or more. The J gene is TRBJ1-5, the V gene TRBV19; a possible D gene is TRBD1 (6 bases). V shed 2 bases and J shed 2 bases, with 10 bases lying between them. Germline V gene lookup returns CDR1 LNHDA and CDR2 SQIVND (reference sequence). The CDR3 length is 15 residues. The CDR3 region has the DNA TGTGCCAGTAGTATAAGAGCAGGGGGCAATCAGCCCCAGCATTTT. Its translation is CASSIRAGGNQPQHF.

This clonotype counts as medium-sized. The V gene is TRBV5-4, the J gene TRBJ2-1; TRBD2 matches at 7 bases. With V trimmed by 4 bases and J by 8 bases, 9 bases remained unmatched. The CDR3 is made up of 14 amino acids. Germline values: CDR1 SGHNT, CDR2 YYREEE (reference sequence). The CDR3 nucleotides read TGTGCCAGCAGCAAAGCGGGGTCACGCGATGAGCAGTTCTTC. Protein product: CASSKAGSRDEQFF.

CDR3 sequence reads: CASNQGETEAFF. The DNA of the CDR3 is TGTGCCAGCAATCAGGGGGAGACTGAAGCTTTCTTT. The chain couples TRBV6-6 to TRBJ1-1; 7 nucleotides agree with TRBD1. CDR3 size: 12 residues. Trimming took 7 bases from V and 5 from J; bases not matched to a gene: 4. Germline V CDR1 and CDR2: MNHNY, SVGAGI (reference sequence).

At least ten counts were recorded for this clonotype. The chain carries TRBV19 and TRBJ2-2, with 10 nucleotides matching TRBD2. The length of the CDR3 is 16 residues. The V gene's germline CDR1 is LNHDA and CDR2 SQIVND (reference sequence). With V trimmed by 5 bases and J by 1 base, 4 bases remained unmatched. The CDR3: CASSPRTSGNTGELFF. The CDR3 DNA reads TGTGCCAGTAGTCCCAGGACTAGCGGGAACACCGGGGAGCTGTTTTTT.

This clonotype counts as medium-sized. The genes are TRBV20-1 and TRBJ2-2; TRBD2 matches at 10 bases. Per germline, CDR1 DFQATT and CDR2 SNEGSKA (reference sequence). This CDR3 contains 16 residues. The V and J ends lost 3 bases and 0 bases, in that order; junction bases with no gene match: 4. This chain's CDR3 is CSARPTSGANTGELFF. In DNA, the CDR3 is TGCAGTGCTAGGCCTACTAGCGGGGCGAACACCGGGGAGCTGTTTTTT.

This clonotype was found many times. V and J are TRBV28 and TRBJ2-7, with 12 bases identical to TRBD2. Trimming cost V 6 bases and J 7 bases; bases outside gene matches: 10. The germline V gene encodes CDR1 MDHEN and CDR2 SYDVKM. The CDR3 extends over 15 amino acids. The CDR3 is CASSRSASGRGEQYF. The CDR3 nucleotides are TGTGCCAGCAGCCGATCGGCTAGCGGGAGGGGGGAGCAGTACTTC.

This clonotype was counted only a few times. The chain combines TRBV4-2 with TRBJ2-7, with TRBD2 matching 7 bases. Trimming removed 0 bases from V and 4 bases from J; junction bases left unmatched: 6. Germline values: CDR1 LGHNA, CDR2 YNFKEQ. This CDR3 is built from 15 residues. This CDR3 reads CASSQDGRGMYEQYF. The CDR3 DNA sequence: TGTGCCAGCAGCCAAGATGGGCGGGGGATGTACGAGCAGTACTTC.

This clonotype is hyperexpanded by share. The genes are TRBV7-3 and TRBJ2-7; possibly TRBD2 for D (6 bases). This CDR3 comprises 15 residues. From germline, CDR1 is SGHTA and CDR2 FQGTGA. The V gene lost 1 base and the J gene lost 0 bases, with 10 bases spanning the gap. The DNA for the CDR3 is TGTGCCAGCAGCTTAAGGGCGGGGAGCTCCTACGAGCAGTACTTC. Translating it yields CASSLRAGSSYEQYF.

This clonotype occurred many times. V gene TRBV3-1 combines with J gene TRBJ1-2; possibly TRBD1 for D (5 bases). This CDR3 contains 15 residues. Trimming cost V 1 base and J 8 bases, with 17 bases left between them. Germline V gene sequence: CDR1 LGHDT, CDR2 YNNKEL (reference sequence). The CDR3 region is CASSQGRAGLIGYTF. The CDR3 DNA reads as TGTGCCAGCAGCCAAGGAAGGGCGGGACTAATAGGCTACACCTTC.

This clonotype showed up many times. The genes are TRBV11-2 and TRBJ2-1; TRBD2 aligns across 8 bases. Germline V gene sequence: CDR1 SGHAT, CDR2 FQNNGV. Unmatched junction bases numbered 7, after V lost 5 bases and J lost 4 bases. The CDR3 is 15 residues long. DNA of the CDR3: TGTGCCAGCAGCCGTCTAGCGGGCGGGTACAATGAGCAGTTCTTC. It encodes CASSRLAGGYNEQFF. Complete variable domain (other parts from reference TRBV11-2 and TRBJ2-1): EAGVAQSPRYKIIEKRQSVAFWCNPISGHATLYWYQQILGQGPKLLIQFQNNGVVDDSQLPKDRFSAERLKGVDSTLKIQPAKLEDSAVYLCASSRLAGGYNEQFFGPGTRLTVL.

This clonotype turned up a few times. The gene calls are TRBV5-1 and TRBJ2-7, with D maybe TRBD1 (6 bases). CDR1 is SGHRS, CDR2 YFSETQ, per germline. This CDR3 has 12 amino acids. V was trimmed by 0 bases and J by 6 bases, leaving 7 bases between them. This CDR3 is CASSLEGGEQYF. The CDR3 DNA follows: TGCGCCAGCAGCTTGGAAGGGGGCGAGCAGTACTTC.

This clonotype was detected many times. The rearrangement uses TRBV23-1 and TRBJ2-2; D not resolved. TRBV23-1 is marked as an open reading frame, function uncertain. V was pared by 2 bases and J by 1 base, with 8 bases between. This CDR3 is 15 amino acids long. The CDR3 loop reads CASSQNPGNTGELFF. CDR3 DNA: TGCGCCAGCAGTCAAAACCCCGGGAACACCGGGGAGCTGTTTTTT.

This clonotype was seen more than once but under ten times. The genes are TRBV9 and TRBJ2-7; unclear D gene. Germline CDR1 reads SGDLS; CDR2 reads YYNGEE. V was cut by 0 bases and J by 0 bases, with 10 bases left in between. The length of the CDR3 is 15 residues. This CDR3 is CASSVGEISSYEQYF. CDR3 DNA: TGTGCCAGCAGCGTAGGGGAAATTAGCTCCTACGAGCAGTACTTC.

Only a few counts were recorded for this clonotype. CDR3 region: CASSSVDEQFF. The CDR3 nucleotides are TGTGCCAGCAGCTCGGTGGATGAGCAGTTCTTC. The chain joins TRBV7-9 to TRBJ2-1; no reliable D call. The V gene lost 4 bases and the J gene lost 8 bases, with 6 bases spanning the gap. Germline CDR1 is SEHNR and CDR2 is FQNEAQ (reference sequence). The CDR3 is 11 residues long.

The chain couples TRBV28 to TRBJ2-7, with 10 bases fitting TRBD2. Per the germline V gene, CDR1 is MDHEN and CDR2 is SYDVKM. There are 12 residues in the CDR3. The junction had 3 bases not matched to a gene; V was cut back by 7 bases and J by 6 bases. CDR3 bases: TGTGCCAGCAATAAGCGGGAGGGCGAGCAGTACTTC. Protein sequence: CASNKREGEQYF.

This clonotype was detected many times. The genes are TRBV7-8 and TRBJ1-2; maybe TRBD1 (5 bases). The CDR3 is 15 residues long. Trimming cost V 4 bases and J 3 bases, with 15 bases left between them. CDR1 is SGHVS and CDR2 is FQNEAQ in the germline V gene. The CDR3 here is CASSSSDSRYYGYTF. The CDR3, as DNA: TGTGCCAGCAGCTCCTCAGACAGCCGATACTATGGCTACACCTTC.

This clonotype was seen a few times. This chain uses TRBV2 with TRBJ2-1; no firm D call. The CDR3 sequence is 14 residues long. Deletions cut 5 bases from V and 8 bases from J, with 16 bases between. CDR1 is SNHLY, CDR2 FYNNEI, per germline. The CDR3 DNA is TGTGCCAGCAGTATCGGTGCACGGCCTGATGAGCAGTTCTTC. Amino acids: CASSIGARPDEQFF.

This clonotype was seen repeatedly, ten times or more. The rearrangement links TRBV6-2 or TRBV6-3 to TRBJ2-5; D gene unclear. Looked up from germline, CDR1 is MNHEY and CDR2 is SVGEGT. V lost 0 bases, J lost 6 bases, and 2 bases lay in between. CDR3 length: 11 residues. CDR3 sequence reads: CASSYSKTQYF. CDR3 coding DNA: TGTGCCAGCAGTTACTCGAAGACCCAGTACTTC.

This clonotype was seen many times. The chain joins TRBV5-5 to TRBJ1-1; no firm D call. V was shortened by 0 bases and J by 1 base, with 10 bases between the two germline ends. The CDR3 runs 15 residues. Germline V gene sequence: CDR1 SGHKS, CDR2 YYEKEE (reference sequence). The CDR3 bases are TGTGCCAGCAGCTTGGTGCCAGCGGCGAACACTGAAGCTTTCTTT. This gives the protein CASSLVPAANTEAFF.

This clonotype is medium-sized by share. The V call is TRBV2, the J call TRBJ2-2; D is unclear. Germline lookup yields CDR1 SNHLY and CDR2 FYNNEI. This CDR3 contains 14 residues. V shed 7 bases and J shed 2 bases, with 11 bases lying between them. This chain's CDR3 is CASIRNSNTGELFF. The CDR3 region has the DNA TGTGCCAGCATAAGAAACTCTAACACCGGGGAGCTGTTTTTT.

In this sample, this clonotype turned up many times. This sequence joins TRBV18 and TRBJ2-5, with 9 bases aligning to TRBD2. CDR1 KGHSH and CDR2 LQKENI come from the germline V gene. Trimming at V came to 3 bases and at J to 5 bases, leaving 10 bases not matched to a gene. This CDR3 spans 16 amino acids. CDR3 sequence: CASSPSPGLAQETQYF. CDR3 nucleotide sequence: TGTGCCAGCTCACCGTCACCGGGACTAGCACAGGAGACCCAGTACTTC.

V is TRBV20-1 and J is TRBJ2-2; 14 bases agree with TRBD2. The CDR3 extends over 16 amino acids. The germline CDR1 and CDR2 sequences are DFQATT and SNEGSKA (reference sequence). Unmatched junction bases numbered 11, after V lost 5 bases and J lost 9 bases. The CDR3, as DNA: TGCAGTGCTTTTGACGGGACTAGCGGGGGTGGCAGGGAGCTGTTTTTT. This encodes CSAFDGTSGGGRELFF.

By sample share, this clonotype is medium-sized (0.01 to 0.1%). The CDR3 nucleotides are TGTGCCATCAGTGAGGGGGGCCCAGACACTGAAGCTTTCTTT. Protein product: CAISEGGPDTEAFF. The chain links TRBV10-3 to TRBJ1-1, with D possibly TRBD1 on 6 matching bases. Trimming shortened V by 2 bases and J by 3 bases, and 10 bases separated the two germline ends. This CDR3 is 14 amino acids long. CDR1 is ENHRY and CDR2 is SYGVKD in the germline V gene.

This clonotype ranks as medium-sized (0.01 to 0.1%). CDR3 amino acids: CASSQGTSGGRRSYNEQFF. The CDR3 DNA reads as TGTGCCAGCAGCCAAGGGACTAGCGGGGGGCGCCGATCCTACAATGAGCAGTTCTTC. The J gene is TRBJ2-1, the V gene TRBV7-2; 15 bases map to TRBD2. The CDR3 totals 19 residues. After removal of 5 bases from V and 1 base from J, the junction contained 9 bases not matched to a gene. CDR1 and CDR2 (germline): SGHTA, FQGNSA.

V is TRBV7-9 and J is TRBJ2-7, with D possibly TRBD2 on 5 matching bases. Germline assignment: CDR1 SEHNR and CDR2 FQNEAQ (reference sequence). V was cut by 5 bases and J by 1 base, with 9 bases left in between. The CDR3 runs 13 residues. CDR3: CASSRSGSYEQYF. The CDR3 DNA sequence: TGTGCCAGCAGCCGGAGCGGTTCCTACGAGCAGTACTTC.

The table lists this clonotype with a few counts. The rearrangement links TRBV9 to TRBJ2-5; D gene unclear. The V gene's germline CDR1 is SGDLS and CDR2 YYNGEE. The V end was cut by 0 bases, the J end by 4 bases, with 10 bases between. The CDR3 contains 14 residues. The CDR3 sequence: CASSVDVKGETQYF. The DNA for the CDR3 is TGTGCCAGCAGCGTAGACGTAAAGGGAGAGACCCAGTACTTC.

This clonotype is labeled medium-sized (0.01 to 0.1%). The rearrangement uses TRBV3-1 and TRBJ1-1, with 9 bases aligning to TRBD1. This CDR3 has 16 amino acids. Losses at the gene ends were 1 base for V and 5 bases for J; bases not matched to a gene: 8. Germline V gives CDR1 LGHDT, CDR2 YNNKEL (reference sequence). DNA for the CDR3: TGTGCCAGCAGCCAAGGCCCTTTGGACAGGGGTACTGAAGCTTTCTTT. It yields the protein CASSQGPLDRGTEAFF. Variable domain in full (rest from reference TRBV3-1 and TRBJ1-1): DTAVSQTPKYLVTQMGNDKSIKCEQNLGHDTMYWYKQDSKKFLKIMFSYNNKELIINETVPNRFSPKSPDKAHLNLHINSLELGDSAVYFCASSQGPLDRGTEAFFGQGTRLTVV.